Listed here are 28 T cell receptor beta chains from one sample, sequenced in a study of blood T cell repertoires in COVID-19. Produced via immunoSEQ multiplex PCR; TCRdb's table is partial and in-frame only. The sample holds 13,000 or so clones, about 88% seen once. The sample comprised peripheral blood. All receptors come from a human donor in a cohort sampled during active COVID-19.

The chain links TRBV4-3 to TRBJ2-2, with D perhaps matching TRBD1 (6 bases). The CDR3 has 16 amino acids. The germline V gene has CDR1 LGHNA and CDR2 YSLEER. With 6 bases removed from V and 4 bases from J, the gap between germline ends came to 18 bases. The CDR3 DNA sequence: TGCGCCAGCAGTCCGCCCGGGGACAACCCCACCGGGGAGCTGTTTTTT. Protein: CASSPPGDNPTGELFF.

The chain is built from TRBV29-1 and TRBJ2-7; tentative D call: TRBD2 (5 bases). Germline V lookup: CDR1 SQVTM, CDR2 ANQGSEA. V was trimmed by 6 bases and J by 2 bases, leaving 8 bases between them. The CDR3 contains 11 residues. CDR3: CSVVGAYEQYF. CDR3 in DNA: TGCAGCGTGGTGGGAGCCTACGAGCAGTACTTC.

This sequence joins TRBV2 and TRBJ1-3, with unresolved D. The germline V gene has CDR1 SNHLY and CDR2 FYNNEI. Trimming stripped 4 bases from V and 0 bases from J, with 7 bases between. CDR3 length: 14 amino acids. The CDR3 bases are TGTGCCAGCAGTGTCGAGCCCTCTGGAAACACCATATATTTT. Protein sequence: CASSVEPSGNTIYF.

V gene TRBV7-6 combines with J gene TRBJ2-1; 13 bases are a match to TRBD2. V gave up 5 bases and J gave up 3 bases; unmatched junction bases: 10. Germline-derived CDR1 and CDR2 are SGHVS and FNYEAQ. CDR3 length: 18 amino acids. The CDR3 DNA follows: TGTGCCAGCAGCGCCCGACTAGCGGGGGGCCTTAACTACAATGAGCAGTTCTTC. Its translation: CASSARLAGGLNYNEQFF.

The chain carries TRBV12-3 or TRBV12-4 and TRBJ2-1, with D perhaps TRBD2 (5 bases). V lost 3 bases and J 9 bases, leaving 12 bases between the germline ends. The CDR3 length is 13 residues. CDR3 region: CASSFLQRGEQFF. The DNA of the CDR3 is TGTGCCAGCAGTTTTCTCCAACGGGGTGAGCAGTTCTTC.

A few counts support this clone. The chain joins TRBV7-2 to TRBJ1-2; D possibly corresponds to TRBD1 (5 bases). CDR3 length: 15 residues. CDR1 is SGHTA and CDR2 is FQGNSA in the germline V gene. V gave up 4 bases and J gave up 2 bases, with 14 bases separating them. CDR3: CASSSPWGGNYGYTF. The CDR3 nucleotides read TGTGCCAGCAGCTCCCCCTGGGGGGGGAACTATGGCTACACCTTC.

The V and J genes are TRBV9 and TRBJ2-5, with TRBD2 matching over 7 bases. V shed 3 bases and J 1 base; nucleotides not matched to a gene: 6. Germline lookup yields CDR1 SGDLS and CDR2 YYNGEE. CDR3 length equals 15 residues. Here the CDR3 reads CASSGSGTTQETQYF. CDR3 in DNA: TGTGCCAGCAGCGGATCCGGGACTACCCAAGAGACCCAGTACTTC.

This sequence joins TRBV5-5 and TRBJ1-4; perhaps TRBD1 as D (5 bases). Germline V gives CDR1 SGHKS, CDR2 YYEKEE (reference sequence). Trimming shortened V by 4 bases and J by 1 base, and 17 bases separated the two germline ends. The CDR3 runs 17 residues. The CDR3 DNA reads TGTGCCAGCAGCGAGAGACAGTTTATGGGAACTAATGAAAAACTGTTTTTT. This translates into CASSERQFMGTNEKLFF.

The V gene is TRBV4-3, the J gene TRBJ2-3, with TRBD2 identical over 7 bases. Germline CDR1 is LGHNA and CDR2 is YSLEER. The CDR3 loop spans 16 amino acids. V was clipped by 0 bases and J by 0 bases; unmatched bases: 3. The CDR3 DNA reads as TGCGCCAGCAGCCAAGATCAAGCGGGAAGCACAGATACGCAGTATTTT. Its protein is CASSQDQAGSTDTQYF.

The chain uses TRBV12-3 or TRBV12-4 and TRBJ2-5, with D maybe TRBD2 (7 bases). The V end lost 7 bases, the J end lost 7 bases, and 16 bases lay between the germline ends. The CDR3 length is 13 residues. CDR3: CASTRGGAGTQYF. In DNA, the CDR3 is TGTGCCAGCACAAGGGGGGGCGCAGGGACCCAGTACTTC.

The CDR3 sequence is CASSRLAGRTDTQYF. DNA for the CDR3: TGTGCCAGCAGCCGACTAGCGGGACGCACAGATACGCAGTATTTT. J is TRBJ2-3 and V is TRBV11-2, with 11 bases identical to TRBD2. The CDR3 runs to 15 residues. V shed 5 bases and J 1 base; nucleotides not matched to a gene: 2. CDR1 is SGHAT and CDR2 is FQNNGV in the germline V gene. Combining the CDR3 with reference TRBV11-2 and TRBJ2-3 gives the whole variable domain EAGVAQSPRYKIIEKRQSVAFWCNPISGHATLYWYQQILGQGPKLLIQFQNNGVVDDSQLPKDRFSAERLKGVDSTLKIQPAKLEDSAVYLCASSRLAGRTDTQYFGPGTRLTVL.

This chain joins TRBV21-1 and TRBJ2-7; the D call of TRBD2 is as the table states it, not checked on the DNA. TRBV21-1 has pseudogene status. There are 12 residues in the CDR3. Written as DNA, the CDR3 is TGTGCCAGCAGGACTAGCTCCTACGAGCAGTACTTC. This codes for CASRTSSYEQYF.

The gene calls are TRBV6-8 and TRBJ1-5; no reliable D call. CDR3 size: 13 residues. V dropped 6 bases and J dropped 5 bases, with 11 bases sitting between them. Germline values: CDR1 MNHGY, CDR2 SAAAGT. The CDR3 DNA follows: TGTGCCAGCAGGAAGAGAGGCCATCAGCCCCAGCATTTT. Its protein product is CASRKRGHQPQHF.

The V and J genes are TRBV5-6 and TRBJ2-3; TRBD1 matches at 9 bases. The germline gives CDR1 SGHDT, CDR2 YYEEEE. V lost 6 bases and J lost 4; bases outside the gene matches: 9. CDR3 length: 15 amino acids. This chain's CDR3 is CASTWGQGTADTQYF. CDR3 sequence (DNA): TGTGCCAGCACCTGGGGACAGGGAACCGCAGATACGCAGTATTTT.

The chain couples TRBV3-1 (or the pseudogene TRBV3-2) to TRBJ2-1; 9 bases match TRBD2. This CDR3 spans 18 amino acids. Trimming cost V 0 bases and J 5 bases; bases outside gene matches: 11. The germline CDR1 and CDR2 sequences are LGHDT and YNNKEL (reference sequence). The CDR3 nucleotides are TGTGCCAGCAGCCAAGAGGGCGGGGGGACTAGCAGCCACAATGAGCAGTTCTTC. Translation gives CASSQEGGGTSSHNEQFF.

The gene calls are TRBV6-4 and TRBJ2-6, with 7 bases that match TRBD2. The germline V gene has CDR1 MRHNA and CDR2 SNTAGT. CDR3 length: 19 amino acids. V lost 6 bases, J lost 1 base, and 15 bases stayed unmatched. The DNA of the CDR3 is TGTGCCAGCAGGCCCCTGGGGGGGACTGATACGTCTGGGGCCAACGTCCTGACTTTC. Translated, it gives CASRPLGGTDTSGANVLTF.

This chain uses TRBV25-1 with TRBJ2-7, with 11 nucleotides matching TRBD1. This CDR3 is built from 16 residues. Per the germline V gene, CDR1 is MGHDK and CDR2 is SYGVNS. After removal of 4 bases from V and 3 bases from J, the junction contained 8 bases not matched to a gene. The CDR3, as DNA: TGTGCCAGCAGTGCGGCCGGGACAGGGGGTTACTACGAGCAGTACTTC. Protein: CASSAAGTGGYYEQYF.

This sequence joins TRBV5-1 and TRBJ2-1, with 10 bases identical to TRBD1. From germline, CDR1 is SGHRS and CDR2 YFSETQ. CDR3 size: 14 residues. Germline trimming cut 4 bases from V and 5 bases from J; bases unmatched to any gene: 3. The CDR3 DNA follows: TGCGCCAGCAGCCGGACAGGGGGGAACAATGAGCAGTTCTTC. Amino acid sequence: CASSRTGGNNEQFF.

This clone was seen a single time. This rearrangement joins TRBV11-3 to TRBJ2-5; 7 positions match TRBD1. Losses at the gene ends were 0 bases for V and 5 bases for J; bases not matched to a gene: 9. This CDR3 spans 16 amino acids. Germline loops: CDR1 SGHNT, CDR2 YENEEA. CDR3 in amino acids: CASSLDLATGLETQYF. DNA for the CDR3: TGTGCCAGCAGCTTAGATCTTGCGACAGGGTTGGAGACCCAGTACTTC.

This sequence joins TRBV30 and TRBJ2-2; TRBD1 matches at 7 bases. There are 15 residues in the CDR3. J was trimmed by 5 bases and V by 1 base; bases with no gene match: 7. Germline V CDR1 and CDR2: GTSNPN, SVGIG (reference sequence). CDR3 region: CAWSGDRVGTGELFF. The CDR3 nucleotides read TGTGCCTGGAGTGGAGACAGGGTGGGAACCGGGGAGCTGTTTTTT.

The gene calls are TRBV19 and TRBJ2-6, with 8 bases identical to TRBD1. The V gene's germline CDR1 is LNHDA and CDR2 SQIVND (reference sequence). The ends lost 6 bases at V and 5 bases at J; junction bases unmatched: 6. This CDR3 is 15 amino acids long. CDR3 nucleotide sequence: TGTGCCAGTAGCCTGACAGGGGACAGGGCCAACGTCCTGACTTTC. Protein: CASSLTGDRANVLTF.

The rearrangement uses TRBV18 and TRBJ2-2; TRBD1 agrees at 9 bases. V trimming: 4 bases; J trimming: 1 base; junction bases outside the gene matches: 4. CDR3 length: 16 residues. Germline V gene lookup returns CDR1 KGHSH and CDR2 LQKENI. This chain's CDR3 is CASSQQGQGNTGELFF. CDR3 sequence (DNA): TGTGCCAGCTCACAACAGGGACAGGGGAACACCGGGGAGCTGTTTTTT.

J is TRBJ2-6 and V is TRBV7-8, with a possible D match to TRBD1 (5 bases). The CDR3 contains 17 residues. Germline loops: CDR1 SGHVS, CDR2 FQNEAQ. V was shortened by 0 bases and J by 0 bases, with 9 bases between the two germline ends. The CDR3 protein is CASSLAGDRSGANVLTF. In DNA form, the CDR3 reads TGTGCCAGCAGCTTAGCAGGGGATCGCTCTGGGGCCAACGTCCTGACTTTC. The whole variable domain, remainder taken from reference TRBV7-8 and TRBJ2-6, is GAGVSQSPRYKVAKRGQDVALRCDPISGHVSLFWYQQALGQGPEFLTYFQNEAQLDKSGLPSDRFFAERPEGSVSTLKIQRTQQEDSAVYLCASSLAGDRSGANVLTFGAGSRLTVL.

This clone was detected once. The V gene is TRBV5-1, the J gene TRBJ2-3; D ambiguous. V lost 4 bases to trimming and J lost 2 bases, with 11 bases between them. The germline CDR1 and CDR2 sequences are SGHRS and YFSETQ. The CDR3 contains 14 residues. CDR3 residues: CASSPRAFTDTQYF. The CDR3 DNA sequence: TGCGCCAGCAGCCCGCGCGCTTTCACAGATACGCAGTATTTT.

The chain uses TRBV23-1 and TRBJ1-2; D is unresolved. TRBV23-1 is treated as an ORF (open reading frame) with a function not yet certain. Deletions cut 3 bases from V and 6 bases from J, with 17 bases between. The CDR3 totals 15 residues. The CDR3 region is CASSHGPGGKNGYTF. In DNA, the CDR3 is TGCGCCAGCAGTCACGGTCCGGGAGGAAAAAATGGCTACACCTTC.

The chain has TRBV10-3 and TRBJ2-3; 9 bases are a match to TRBD2. The germline gives CDR1 ENHRY, CDR2 SYGVKD. With V trimmed by 5 bases and J by 6 bases, 9 bases remained unmatched. This CDR3 is 15 amino acids long. DNA of the CDR3: TGTGCCATCAGTAACCTCCTAGCGGGGTTGGATACGCAGTATTTT. Amino acids: CAISNLLAGLDTQYF.

The rearrangement joins TRBV5-1 to TRBJ1-5, with unresolved D. Germline CDR1 reads SGHRS; CDR2 reads YFSETQ. This CDR3 has 15 residues. Trimming took off 1 base at V and 0 bases at J, with 8 bases between the two ends. The CDR3 sequence is CASSLNGHSNQPQHF. The CDR3 DNA follows: TGCGCCAGCAGCTTGAACGGTCATAGCAATCAGCCCCAGCATTTT.

This clone was detected once. The rearrangement joins TRBV7-8 to TRBJ2-7; possibly TRBD1 for D (5 bases). Germline V gene data show CDR1 as SGHVS and CDR2 as FQNEAQ. This CDR3 comprises 15 residues. Trimming removed 2 bases from V and 3 bases from J, with 14 bases in between. CDR3 in amino acids: CASSLLTGDYYEQYF. CDR3 DNA sequence: TGTGCCAGCAGCTTACTCACAGGCGATTACTACGAGCAGTACTTC.